The source of this T cell receptor (beta chain) is a study of blood T cell repertoires in COVID-19. For the study at large: Whether acute or convalescent, the COVID-19 samples came from the United States, Italy and Spain. In each case, the material was cDNA or gDNA derived from T cells, B-cell-depleted T cells, or PBMCs.

The assay was immunoSEQ multiplex PCR, and TCRdb's table has in-frame clones only and misses some. Of roughly 420,000 clones listed, 88% were seen once; the top ten hold 0.95% to 1%. Germline assignment: CDR1 SGHDN and CDR2 FVKESK. Trimming shortened V by 3 bases and J by 8 bases, and 8 bases separated the two germline ends. The CDR3 has 12 residues. This clonotype was sampled from a woman aged 30 to 39 with acute COVID-19. Sequenced sample: PBMCs or T cells enriched from blood (not recorded which). J is TRBJ2-1 and V is TRBV14; unclear D gene. The CDR3 DNA follows: TGTGCCAGCAGCCAGAGGTATCATGAGCAGTTCTTC. Translating it yields CASSQRYHEQFF.